Listed below are T cell receptor beta chains from one sample, sequenced in a study of blood T cell repertoires in COVID-19. Assay: immunoSEQ multiplex PCR; the TCRdb copy retains only in-frame clones and omits some. This sample yields over 300,000 clones, of which approximately 90% are seen a single time; approximately 0.96% belongs to the top ten. Sequenced material: PBMCs or T cells enriched from blood (not recorded which). These receptor sequences come from a woman in her 30s with acute COVID-19. The CDR3 runs from the conserved cysteine through the conserved F or W. A D gene is named only where the DNA matches it firmly. Only part of the rows carry a size: once, few, many, or a class if the clone is expanded.

size	D	J	V	CDR3	DNA
-	-	TRBJ2-3	TRBV7-2	CASSLDSHSTDTQYF	TGTGCCAGCAGCTTAGACAGTCACAGCACAGATACGCAGTATTTT
-	TRBD2	TRBJ2-7	TRBV3-1/TRBV3-2	CASSQIPGGLDEQYF	TGTGCCAGCAGCCAAATCCCGGGGGGACTGGACGAGCAGTACTTC
-	TRBD2	TRBJ2-7	TRBV6-5	CASSPRDYREYEQYF	TGTGCCAGCAGTCCCAGGGACTATCGTGAATACGAGCAGTACTTC
few	-	TRBJ1-2	TRBV27	CASSLSGGYGYTF	TGTGCCAGCAGTTTATCAGGGGGCTATGGCTACACCTTC
-	-	TRBJ1-2	TRBV6-1	CASSEAGGYGYTF	TGTGCCAGCAGTGAAGCAGGGGGATATGGCTACACCTTC
-	TRBD1	TRBJ1-6	TRBV30	CAWSVRWQGDSPLHF	TGTGCCTGGAGTGTACGGTGGCAGGGGGATTCACCCCTCCACTTT
-	TRBD1	TRBJ1-5	TRBV15	CATSRVHGQGGEGNQPQHF	TGTGCCACCAGCAGAGTCCACGGACAGGGGGGAGAGGGCAATCAGCCCCAGCATTTT
-	TRBD1	TRBJ1-4	TRBV5-1	CASSLGQGEEKLFF	TGCGCCAGCAGCCTCGGACAGGGTGAAGAAAAACTGTTTTTT
-	-	TRBJ1-2	TRBV5-1	CASSLVGEDGYTF	TGCGCCAGCAGCTTGGTCGGGGAAGACGGCTACACCTTC
-	TRBD1	TRBJ2-7	TRBV27	CASSFTGTGDYEQYF	TGTGCCAGCAGCTTTACCGGGACAGGGGACTACGAGCAGTACTTC
-	-	TRBJ1-2	TRBV7-2	CASSLLQGPIYGYTF	TGTGCCAGCAGCTTATTGCAGGGGCCCATCTATGGCTACACCTTC
-	-	TRBJ1-5	TRBV19	CASSIIGPQGSNQPQHF	TGTGCCAGTAGTATCATCGGACCCCAGGGGAGCAATCAGCCCCAGCATTTT
-	TRBD1	TRBJ2-3	TRBV9	CASSVGLTGGTDTQYF	TGTGCCAGCAGCGTAGGTTTGACAGGGGGCACAGATACGCAGTATTTT
-	-	TRBJ1-2	TRBV19	CARVGGNYGYTF	TGTGCCAGAGTTGGGGGGAACTATGGCTACACCTTC
-	-	TRBJ1-1	TRBV15	CATTVGLAANEAFF	TGTGCCACCACTGTGGGTCTGGCGGCCAACGAAGCTTTCTTT
-	-	TRBJ1-1	TRBV23-1	CASSQRQGMNTEAFF	TGCGCCAGCAGTCAGCGGCAGGGCATGAACACTGAAGCTTTCTTT
-	TRBD1	TRBJ2-1	TRBV7-2	CASSFRGTGSYNEQFF	TGTGCCAGCAGCTTCAGGGGGACGGGGTCCTACAATGAGCAGTTCTTC
once	TRBD1	TRBJ2-3	TRBV24-1	CATSDLRDRGLGDTQYF	TGTGCCACCAGTGATTTAAGGGACAGGGGGCTCGGAGATACGCAGTATTTT
once	-	TRBJ1-4	TRBV6-5	CASTEGGAHEKLFF	TGTGCCAGCACCGAGGGGGGGGCCCATGAAAAACTGTTTTTT
-	TRBD1	TRBJ1-4	TRBV19	CASRPRRPTGLNEKLFF	TGTGCCAGTAGGCCCCGGCGTCCGACAGGGCTAAATGAAAAACTGTTTTTT
few	-	TRBJ2-2	TRBV6-4	CASSDSTGQAGELFF	TGTGCCAGCAGTGACTCTACAGGGCAGGCCGGGGAGCTGTTTTTT
few	TRBD1	TRBJ1-1	TRBV27	CASSPRQGKGTEAFF	TGTGCCAGCAGTCCCCGACAGGGGAAGGGCACTGAAGCTTTCTTT
-	-	TRBJ1-1	TRBV7-3	CASSINGKNTEAFF	TGTGCCAGCAGCATTAACGGGAAGAACACTGAAGCTTTCTTT
-	-	TRBJ1-1	TRBV5-1	CASSLAYGDTEAFF	TGCGCCAGCAGCTTGGCGTACGGGGACACTGAAGCTTTCTTT
-	-	TRBJ2-7	TRBV18	CASSPRVESEQYF	TGTGCCAGCTCACCGAGAGTGGAGAGCGAGCAGTACTTC
-	-	TRBJ1-5	TRBV7-9	CASSKRTVSDQPQHF	TGTGCCAGCAGCAAACGGACAGTTTCTGATCAGCCCCAGCATTTT
-	TRBD1	TRBJ1-1	TRBV18	CASGGDRGTEAFF	TGTGCCAGTGGGGGGGACAGGGGCACTGAAGCTTTCTTT
once	TRBD1	TRBJ2-7	TRBV7-8	CASSFGQGYEQYF	TGTGCCAGCAGCTTCGGACAGGGCTACGAGCAGTACTTC
once	TRBD1	TRBJ2-7	TRBV27	CASSLGQGIYEQYF	TGTGCCAGCAGCCTGGGACAGGGAATTTACGAGCAGTACTTC
-	-	TRBJ1-3	TRBV4-3	CASSQDTSSGNTIYF	TGCGCCAGCAGCCAAGACACCTCGAGTGGAAACACCATATATTTT
-	-	TRBJ1-2	TRBV6-2/TRBV6-3	CASSYQVYGYTF	TGTGCCAGCAGTTACCAGGTTTATGGCTACACCTTC
-	-	TRBJ1-3	TRBV5-1	CASSLVSGFDGNTIYF	TGCGCCAGCAGCTTGGTTTCAGGGTTTGACGGAAACACCATATATTTT
once	TRBD1	TRBJ2-7	TRBV5-1	CASKSGTGLSGEQYF	TGCGCCAGCAAATCCGGGACAGGGCTTTCGGGCGAGCAGTACTTC